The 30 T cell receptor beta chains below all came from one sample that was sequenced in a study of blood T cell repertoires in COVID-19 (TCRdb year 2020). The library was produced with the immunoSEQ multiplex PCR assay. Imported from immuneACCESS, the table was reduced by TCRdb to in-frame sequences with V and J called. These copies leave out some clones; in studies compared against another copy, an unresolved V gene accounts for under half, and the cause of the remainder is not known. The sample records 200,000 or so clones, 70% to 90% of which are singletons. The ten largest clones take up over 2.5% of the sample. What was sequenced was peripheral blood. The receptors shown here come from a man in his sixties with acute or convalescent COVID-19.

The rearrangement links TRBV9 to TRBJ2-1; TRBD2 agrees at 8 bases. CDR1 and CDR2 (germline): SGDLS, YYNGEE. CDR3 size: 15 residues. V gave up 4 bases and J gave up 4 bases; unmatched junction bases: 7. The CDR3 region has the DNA TGTGCCAGCAGCCCAAGCGGGAGTGGATACAATGAGCAGTTCTTC. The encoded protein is CASSPSGSGYNEQFF.

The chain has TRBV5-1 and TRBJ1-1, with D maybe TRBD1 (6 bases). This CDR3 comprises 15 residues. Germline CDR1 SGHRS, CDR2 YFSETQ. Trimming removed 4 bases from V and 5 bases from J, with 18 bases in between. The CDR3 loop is CASSTLQGSGTEAFF. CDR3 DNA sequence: TGCGCCAGCAGCACCTTACAGGGATCGGGGACTGAAGCTTTCTTT.

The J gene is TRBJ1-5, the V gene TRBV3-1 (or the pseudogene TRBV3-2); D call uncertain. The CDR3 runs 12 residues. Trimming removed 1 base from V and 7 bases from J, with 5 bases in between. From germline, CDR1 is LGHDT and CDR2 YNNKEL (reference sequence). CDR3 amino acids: CASSQGGQPQHF. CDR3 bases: TGTGCCAGCAGCCAAGGCGGCCAGCCCCAGCATTTT.

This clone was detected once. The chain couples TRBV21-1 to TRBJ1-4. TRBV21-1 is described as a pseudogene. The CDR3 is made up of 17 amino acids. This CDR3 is CASSKGGGELGDEKLFF. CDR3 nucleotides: TGTGCCAGCAGCAAAGGGGGCGGGGAATTGGGAGATGAAAAACTGTTTTTT.

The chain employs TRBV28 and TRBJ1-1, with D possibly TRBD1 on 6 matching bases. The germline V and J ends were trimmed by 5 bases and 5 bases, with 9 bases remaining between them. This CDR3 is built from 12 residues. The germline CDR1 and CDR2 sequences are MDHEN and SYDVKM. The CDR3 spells CASSDRMTEAFF. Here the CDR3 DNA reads TGTGCCAGCAGTGACAGGATGACTGAAGCTTTCTTT.

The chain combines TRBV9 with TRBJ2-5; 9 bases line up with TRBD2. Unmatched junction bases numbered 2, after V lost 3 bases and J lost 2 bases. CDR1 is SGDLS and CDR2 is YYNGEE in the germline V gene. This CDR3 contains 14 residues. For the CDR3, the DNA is TGTGCCAGCAGCGCTAGCGGGGTACAAGAGACCCAGTACTTC. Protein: CASSASGVQETQYF. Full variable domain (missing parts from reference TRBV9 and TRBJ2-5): DSGVTQTPKHLITATGQRVTLRCSPRSGDLSVYWYQQSLDQGLQFLIQYYNGEERAKGNILERFSAQQFPDLHSELNLSSLELGDSALYFCASSASGVQETQYFGPGTRLLVL.

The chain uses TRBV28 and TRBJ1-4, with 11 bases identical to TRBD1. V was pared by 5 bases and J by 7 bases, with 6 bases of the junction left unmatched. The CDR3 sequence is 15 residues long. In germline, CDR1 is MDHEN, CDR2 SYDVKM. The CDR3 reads CASSTTGTGGEKLFF. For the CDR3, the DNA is TGTGCCAGCAGTACCACCGGGACAGGGGGTGAAAAACTGTTTTTT.

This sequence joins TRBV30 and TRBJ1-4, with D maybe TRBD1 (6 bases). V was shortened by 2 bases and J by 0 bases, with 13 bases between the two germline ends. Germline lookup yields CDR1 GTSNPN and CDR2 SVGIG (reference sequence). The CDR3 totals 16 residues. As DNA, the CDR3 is TGTGCCTGGAGTCCCCGGGGGGCCTCAACTAATGAAAAACTGTTTTTT. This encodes CAWSPRGASTNEKLFF. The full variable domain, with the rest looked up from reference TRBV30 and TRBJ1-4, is SQTIHQWPATLVQPVGSPLSLECTVEGTSNPNLYWYRQAAGRGLQLLFYSVGIGQISSEVPQNLSASRPQDRQFILSSKKLLLSDSGFYLCAWSPRGASTNEKLFFGSGTQLSVL.

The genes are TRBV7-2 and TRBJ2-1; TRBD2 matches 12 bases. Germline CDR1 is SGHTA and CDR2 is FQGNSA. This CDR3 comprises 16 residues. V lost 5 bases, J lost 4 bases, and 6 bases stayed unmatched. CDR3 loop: CASSPRLAGVYNEQFF. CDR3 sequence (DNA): TGTGCCAGCAGCCCCAGACTAGCGGGAGTATACAATGAGCAGTTCTTC.

The CDR3 DNA reads as TGTGCCAGCAGTGGCAGGGGAACAAACACCATATATTTT. Its translation: CASSGRGTNTIYF. This chain joins TRBV2 and TRBJ1-3, with a weak D call TRBD1 (6 bases). Trimming left V 4 bases short and J 6 bases short, with 10 bases between. The CDR3 covers 13 residues. Looked up from germline, CDR1 is SNHLY and CDR2 is FYNNEI. The variable domain in full, completed from reference TRBV2 and TRBJ1-3, reads EPEVTQTPSHQVTQMGQEVILRCVPISNHLYFYWYRQILGQKVEFLVSFYNNEISEKSEIFDDQFSVERPDGSNFTLKIRSTKLEDSAMYFCASSGRGTNTIYFGEGSWLTVV.

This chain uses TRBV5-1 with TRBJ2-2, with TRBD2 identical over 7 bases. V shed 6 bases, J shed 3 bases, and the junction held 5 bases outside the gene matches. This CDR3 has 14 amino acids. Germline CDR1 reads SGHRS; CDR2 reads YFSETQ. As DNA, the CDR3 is TGCGCCAGCACTGGGAGGGCGGACACCGGGGAGCTGTTTTTT. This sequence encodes CASTGRADTGELFF.

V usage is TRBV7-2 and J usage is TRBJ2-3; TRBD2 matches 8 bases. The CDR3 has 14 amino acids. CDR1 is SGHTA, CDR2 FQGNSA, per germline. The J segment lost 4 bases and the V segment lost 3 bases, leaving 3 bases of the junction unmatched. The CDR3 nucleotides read TGTGCCAGCAGCTTTCTGACTAGCGCAGATACGCAGTATTTT. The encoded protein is CASSFLTSADTQYF.

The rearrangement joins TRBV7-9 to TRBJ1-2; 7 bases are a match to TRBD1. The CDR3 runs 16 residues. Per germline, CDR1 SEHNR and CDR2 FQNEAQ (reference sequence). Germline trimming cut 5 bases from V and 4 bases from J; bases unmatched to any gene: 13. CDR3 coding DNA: TGTGCCAGCAGCCCCTCCGGGAGGGGGCCTTTCTATGGCTACACCTTC. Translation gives CASSPSGRGPFYGYTF.

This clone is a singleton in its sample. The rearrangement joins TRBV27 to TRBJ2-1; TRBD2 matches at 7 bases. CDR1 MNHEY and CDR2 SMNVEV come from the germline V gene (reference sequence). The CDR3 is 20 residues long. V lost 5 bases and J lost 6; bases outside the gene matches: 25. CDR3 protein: CASSPASWGWYSGRANEQFF. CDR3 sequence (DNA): TGTGCCAGCAGTCCAGCCAGCTGGGGGTGGTATAGCGGGCGGGCCAATGAGCAGTTCTTC.

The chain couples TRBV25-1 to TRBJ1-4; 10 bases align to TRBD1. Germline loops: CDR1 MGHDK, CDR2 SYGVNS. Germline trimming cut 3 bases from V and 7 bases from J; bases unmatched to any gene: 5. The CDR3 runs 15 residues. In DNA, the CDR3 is TGTGCCAGCAGTGACCTTGACAGGGGGCTTGAAAAACTGTTTTTT. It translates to CASSDLDRGLEKLFF.

As DNA, the CDR3 is TGTGCCAGCAGTTCAAATCAGCCCCAGCATTTT. Translating gives CASSSNQPQHF. The V gene is TRBV2, the J gene TRBJ1-5; D is undetermined. The V gene's germline CDR1 is SNHLY and CDR2 FYNNEI. The CDR3 covers 11 residues. The V end was cut by 5 bases, the J end by 4 bases, with 3 bases between.

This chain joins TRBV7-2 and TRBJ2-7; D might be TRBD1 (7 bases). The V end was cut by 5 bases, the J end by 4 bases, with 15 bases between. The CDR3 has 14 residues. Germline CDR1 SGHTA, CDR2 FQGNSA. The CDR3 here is CASSEEGAKYEQYF. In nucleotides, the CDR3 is TGTGCCAGCAGCGAGGAGGGGGCAAAATACGAGCAGTACTTC.

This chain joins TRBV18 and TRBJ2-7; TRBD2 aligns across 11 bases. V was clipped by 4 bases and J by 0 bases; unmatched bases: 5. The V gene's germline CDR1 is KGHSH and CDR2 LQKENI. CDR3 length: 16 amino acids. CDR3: CASSRGLADSSYEQYF. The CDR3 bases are TGTGCCAGCTCACGGGGACTAGCGGATAGCTCCTACGAGCAGTACTTC.

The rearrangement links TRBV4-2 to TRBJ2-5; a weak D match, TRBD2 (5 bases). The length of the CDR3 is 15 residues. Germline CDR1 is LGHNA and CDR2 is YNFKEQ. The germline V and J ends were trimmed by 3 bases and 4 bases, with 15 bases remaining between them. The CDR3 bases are TGTGCCAGCAGCCATGCGGGCCCGAATGGAGAGACCCAGTACTTC. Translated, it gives CASSHAGPNGETQYF.

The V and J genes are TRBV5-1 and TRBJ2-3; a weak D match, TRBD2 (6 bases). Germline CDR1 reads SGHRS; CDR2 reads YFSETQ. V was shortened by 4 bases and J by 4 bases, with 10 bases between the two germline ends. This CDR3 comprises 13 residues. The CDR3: CASSREDPDTQYF. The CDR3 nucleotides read TGCGCCAGCAGCAGGGAGGACCCAGATACGCAGTATTTT.

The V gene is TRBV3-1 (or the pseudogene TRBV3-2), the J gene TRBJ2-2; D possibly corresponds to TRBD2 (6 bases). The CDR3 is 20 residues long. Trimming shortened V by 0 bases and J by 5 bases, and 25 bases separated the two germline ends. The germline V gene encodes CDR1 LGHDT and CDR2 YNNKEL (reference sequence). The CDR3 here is CASSQDGFRGGTRWTGELFF. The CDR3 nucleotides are TGTGCCAGCAGCCAAGACGGGTTCCGGGGAGGAACTCGATGGACCGGGGAGCTGTTTTTT.

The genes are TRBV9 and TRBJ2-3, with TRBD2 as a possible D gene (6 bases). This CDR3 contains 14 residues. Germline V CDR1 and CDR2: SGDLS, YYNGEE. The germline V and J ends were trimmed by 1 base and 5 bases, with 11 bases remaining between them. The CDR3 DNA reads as TGTGCCAGCAGCGTACAGGGAGGCCAAGATACGCAGTATTTT. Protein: CASSVQGGQDTQYF. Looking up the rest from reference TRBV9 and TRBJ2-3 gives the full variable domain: DSGVTQTPKHLITATGQRVTLRCSPRSGDLSVYWYQQSLDQGLQFLIQYYNGEERAKGNILERFSAQQFPDLHSELNLSSLELGDSALYFCASSVQGGQDTQYFGPGTRLTVL.

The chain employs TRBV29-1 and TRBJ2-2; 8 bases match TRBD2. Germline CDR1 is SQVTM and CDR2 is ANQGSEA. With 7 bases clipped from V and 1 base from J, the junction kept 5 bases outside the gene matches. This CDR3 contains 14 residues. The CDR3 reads CSADLAGNTGELFF. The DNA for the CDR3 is TGCAGCGCAGATCTAGCGGGGAACACCGGGGAGCTGTTTTTT.

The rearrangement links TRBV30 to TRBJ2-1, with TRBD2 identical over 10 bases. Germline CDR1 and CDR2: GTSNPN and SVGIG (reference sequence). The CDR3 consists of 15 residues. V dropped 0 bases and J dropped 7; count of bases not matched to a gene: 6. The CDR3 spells CAWSVPSGSKNEQFF. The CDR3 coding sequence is TGTGCCTGGAGTGTACCTAGCGGGAGTAAAAATGAGCAGTTCTTC.

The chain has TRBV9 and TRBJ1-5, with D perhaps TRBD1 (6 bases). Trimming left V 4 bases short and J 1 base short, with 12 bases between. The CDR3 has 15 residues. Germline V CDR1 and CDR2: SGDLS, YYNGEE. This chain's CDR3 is CASSLQGGSNQPQHF. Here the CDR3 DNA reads TGTGCCAGCAGCTTACAGGGCGGCAGCAATCAGCCCCAGCATTTT. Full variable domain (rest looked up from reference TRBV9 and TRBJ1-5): DSGVTQTPKHLITATGQRVTLRCSPRSGDLSVYWYQQSLDQGLQFLIQYYNGEERAKGNILERFSAQQFPDLHSELNLSSLELGDSALYFCASSLQGGSNQPQHFGDGTRLSIL.

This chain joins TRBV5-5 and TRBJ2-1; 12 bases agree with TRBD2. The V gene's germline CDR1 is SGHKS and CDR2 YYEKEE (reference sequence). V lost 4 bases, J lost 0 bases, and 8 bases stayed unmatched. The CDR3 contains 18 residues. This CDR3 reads CASSPGATSGSSYNEQFF. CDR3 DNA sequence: TGTGCCAGCAGCCCGGGCGCGACTAGCGGGAGCTCCTACAATGAGCAGTTCTTC. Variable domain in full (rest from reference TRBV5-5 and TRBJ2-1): DAGVTQSPTHLIKTRGQQVTLRCSPISGHKSVSWYQQVLGQGPQFIFQYYEKEERGRGNFPDRFSARQFPNYSSELNVNALLLGDSALYLCASSPGATSGSSYNEQFFGPGTRLTVL.

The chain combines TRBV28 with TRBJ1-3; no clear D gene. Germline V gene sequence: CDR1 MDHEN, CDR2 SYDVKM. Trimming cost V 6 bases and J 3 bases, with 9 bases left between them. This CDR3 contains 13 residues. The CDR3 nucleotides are TGTGCCAGCAGGCCGAGTGGTGGAAACACCATATATTTT. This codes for CASRPSGGNTIYF.

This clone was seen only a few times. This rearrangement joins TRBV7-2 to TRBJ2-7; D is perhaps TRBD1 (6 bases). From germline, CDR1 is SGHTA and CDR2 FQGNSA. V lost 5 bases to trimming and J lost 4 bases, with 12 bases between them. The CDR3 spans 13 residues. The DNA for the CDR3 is TGTGCCAGCAGCCAAGCTACAGGGTACGAGCAGTACTTC. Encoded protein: CASSQATGYEQYF.

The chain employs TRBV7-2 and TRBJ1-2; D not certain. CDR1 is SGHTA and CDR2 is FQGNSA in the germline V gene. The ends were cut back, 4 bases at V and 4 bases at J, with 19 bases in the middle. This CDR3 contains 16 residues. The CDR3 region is CASSSTARGKGYGYTF. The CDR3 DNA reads TGTGCCAGCAGCTCGACCGCCCGGGGAAAAGGCTATGGCTACACCTTC.

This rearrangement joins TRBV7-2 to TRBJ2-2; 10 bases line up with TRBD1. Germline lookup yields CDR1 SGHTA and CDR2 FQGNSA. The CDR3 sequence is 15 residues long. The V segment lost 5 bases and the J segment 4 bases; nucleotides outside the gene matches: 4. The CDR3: CASSLRDRGTGELFF. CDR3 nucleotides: TGTGCCAGCAGCCTCCGGGACAGGGGCACCGGGGAGCTGTTTTTT.